What follows are 9 T cell receptor beta chains derived from one specimen sequenced in a study of glioma-infiltrating T cells after dendritic cell vaccination. Libraries were prepared by immunoSEQ multiplex PCR; TCRdb keeps only in-frame clonotypes and omits some of them. The table has 65,000 to 80,000 clones, roughly 84% seen once; the top ten hold approximately 2.4%. Noted time point: after dendritic cell vaccination, including at tumor progression/relapse. The specimen was blood, collected after dendritic cell vaccination. These receptors were taken from a human donor with glioblastoma.

This clone showed up just once. This chain joins TRBV7-9 and TRBJ2-7; D might be TRBD2 (6 bases). The germline V gene encodes CDR1 SEHNR and CDR2 FQNEAQ (reference sequence). The CDR3 consists of 15 residues. V dropped 1 base and J dropped 5 bases, with 15 bases sitting between them. The CDR3 DNA reads as TGTGCCAGCAGCTTAGGAAGGGGACTTGTCCACGAGCAGTACTTC. Translation gives CASSLGRGLVHEQYF. Full variable domain (outside the CDR3, taken from reference TRBV7-9 and TRBJ2-7): DTGVSQNPRHKITKRGQNVTFRCDPISEHNRLYWYRQTLGQGPEFLTYFQNEAQLEKSRLLSDRFSAERPKGSFSTLEIQRTEQGDSAMYLCASSLGRGLVHEQYFGPGTRLTVT.

The chain employs TRBV10-2 and TRBJ1-2; possible D gene TRBD1, 5 bases. Deletions cut 4 bases from V and 1 base from J, with 7 bases between. Germline V lookup: CDR1 WSHSY, CDR2 SAAADI. There are 13 residues in the CDR3. The CDR3 coding sequence is TGCGCCAGCAGTGGCCAGGGTAACTATGGCTACACCTTC. Translating it yields CASSGQGNYGYTF.

This clone was observed a handful of times. The CDR3 DNA reads as TGTGCCAGCACCGATGGTGCAGGGAACTACGAGCAGTACTTC. Translation gives CASTDGAGNYEQYF. This chain connects TRBV5-4 to TRBJ2-7; possible D gene TRBD1, 5 bases. The CDR3 totals 14 residues. Germline CDR1 is SGHNT and CDR2 is YYREEE (reference sequence). V gave up 6 bases and J gave up 3 bases, with 16 bases separating them.

This clone was recorded only once. The chain employs TRBV7-2 and TRBJ2-7; D might be TRBD2 (6 bases). CDR1 is SGHTA, CDR2 FQGNSA, per germline. This CDR3 has 15 residues. V lost 5 bases, J lost 6 bases, and 20 bases lay in between. DNA of the CDR3: TGTGCCAGCAGCCCGAAGGGGCCGGGAGCGGGCGAGCAGTACTTC. It codes for CASSPKGPGAGEQYF. Variable domain in full (rest from reference TRBV7-2 and TRBJ2-7): GAGVSQSPSNKVTEKGKDVELRCDPISGHTALYWYRQSLGQGLEFLIYFQGNSAPDKSGLPSDRFSAERTGGSVSTLTIQRTQQEDSAVYLCASSPKGPGAGEQYFGPGTRLTVT.

This clone was seen only a few times. J is TRBJ2-3 and V is TRBV20-1; the D gene is possibly TRBD2 (5 bases). The CDR3 has 11 amino acids. Germline V gene data show CDR1 as DFQATT and CDR2 as SNEGSKA (reference sequence). V dropped 3 bases and J dropped 6 bases, with 7 bases sitting between them. This CDR3 reads CSASWEDTQYF. The CDR3 DNA sequence: TGCAGTGCTAGTTGGGAGGATACGCAGTATTTT.

The V and J genes are TRBV30 and TRBJ1-2; D may be TRBD1 (5 bases). Germline-derived CDR1 and CDR2 are GTSNPN and SVGIG (reference sequence). The CDR3 sequence is 13 residues long. V was cut by 4 bases and J by 3 bases, with 12 bases left in between. In DNA, the CDR3 is TGTGCCTGGACATCAGGCAGGGACTATGGCTACACCTTC. This sequence encodes CAWTSGRDYGYTF. Supplemented by reference TRBV30 and TRBJ1-2, the full variable domain reads SQTIHQWPATLVQPVGSPLSLECTVEGTSNPNLYWYRQAAGRGLQLLFYSVGIGQISSEVPQNLSASRPQDRQFILSSKKLLLSDSGFYLCAWTSGRDYGYTFGSGTRLTVV.

V usage is TRBV9 and J usage is TRBJ2-3; the match to TRBD2 covers 10 bases. Losses at the gene ends were 1 base for V and 3 bases for J; bases not matched to a gene: 2. CDR3 length: 15 amino acids. Per germline, CDR1 SGDLS and CDR2 YYNGEE. The CDR3 spells CASSVIAGGTDTQYF. CDR3 coding DNA: TGTGCCAGCAGCGTAATAGCGGGGGGTACAGATACGCAGTATTTT.

The V and J genes are TRBV19 and TRBJ2-7; 10 bases align to TRBD2. Trimming cost V 6 bases and J 3 bases; bases outside gene matches: 8. This CDR3 is 15 amino acids long. Germline values: CDR1 LNHDA, CDR2 SQIVND (reference sequence). The CDR3 DNA follows: TGTGCCAGTAGGATCCCTAGCGGGAGTTTCTACGAGCAGTACTTC. Its translation: CASRIPSGSFYEQYF.

V gene TRBV5-1 combines with J gene TRBJ2-5, with D unresolved. Germline lookup yields CDR1 SGHRS and CDR2 YFSETQ. CDR3 length equals 14 residues. V was cut by 4 bases and J by 2 bases, with 12 bases left in between. DNA of the CDR3: TGCGCCAGCAGCGTCCGTTTAGTACAAGAGACCCAGTACTTC. Translation: CASSVRLVQETQYF.